The present entry profiles one T cell receptor (beta chain) with its context. The antigen is unknown. TCRdb's table, derived via immunoSEQ multiplex PCR, lists solely in-frame clones and lacks some. Of roughly 98,000 clones detected, about 93% appear once; the ten largest clones hold about 1.1%. After removal of 3 bases from V and 5 bases from J, the junction contained 7 bases not matched to a gene. The germline CDR1 and CDR2 sequences are SGHVS and FQNEAQ. The CDR3 has 17 amino acids. This sample was taken from a study of graft-versus-host responses after intestinal transplantation. On the study more broadly: Recipients underwent multivisceral, liver-intestinal, or isolated intestinal transplants. Anti-thymocyte globulin induction was given to all recipients, followed by tacrolimus and steroids for around three years. Regarding the study as a whole: Recipient-marrow GvH clones were detected, some having first appeared in ileum or blood. Where graft-donor T cell macrochimerism was present, patients had high graft-versus-host to host-versus-graft clonal ratios in allografts.

The source of this sequence is a human donor who was the organ donor for an intestinal transplant. The sequenced sample was unstimulated CD8+ T cells sorted from spleen or lymph node cells, obtained before transplant. V usage is TRBV7-8 and J usage is TRBJ2-1; 13 nucleotides agree with TRBD2. The CDR3 loop reads CASSFLGLAGLDNEQFF. The CDR3 region has the DNA TGTGCCAGCAGCTTCTTGGGACTAGCGGGACTCGACAATGAGCAGTTCTTC.